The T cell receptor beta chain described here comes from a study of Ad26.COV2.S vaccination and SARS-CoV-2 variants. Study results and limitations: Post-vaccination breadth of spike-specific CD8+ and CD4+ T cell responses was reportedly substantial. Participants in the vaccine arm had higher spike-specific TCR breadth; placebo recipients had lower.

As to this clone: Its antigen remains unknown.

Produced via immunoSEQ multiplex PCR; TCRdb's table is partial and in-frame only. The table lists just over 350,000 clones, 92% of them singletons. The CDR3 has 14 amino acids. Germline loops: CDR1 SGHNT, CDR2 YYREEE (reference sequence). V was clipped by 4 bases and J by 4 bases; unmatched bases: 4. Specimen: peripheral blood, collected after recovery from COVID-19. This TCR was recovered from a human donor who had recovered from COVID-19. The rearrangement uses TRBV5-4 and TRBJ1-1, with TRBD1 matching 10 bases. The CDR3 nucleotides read TGTGCCAGCAGCGTGGACAGGGGGGCCACTGAAGCTTTCTTT. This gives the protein CASSVDRGATEAFF.